This entry lists 25 T cell receptor beta chains sequenced from one sample in a study of blood T cell repertoires in COVID-19. Measured with immunoSEQ multiplex PCR; TCRdb has only the in-frame clones, and not every one. The table has about 130,000 clones, 60% to 85% seen once. The specimen sequenced was peripheral blood. These TCRs come from a man at least 80 years old with acute or convalescent COVID-19.

The chain employs TRBV6-5 and TRBJ2-7; tentatively, D is TRBD2 (5 bases). CDR1 is MNHEY, CDR2 SVGAGI, per germline. This CDR3 is built from 15 residues. The ends were cut back, 0 bases at V and 3 bases at J, with 12 bases in the middle. Here the CDR3 reads CASSYSSGGVYEQYF. The CDR3 DNA reads TGTGCCAGCAGTTACTCATCCGGAGGCGTCTACGAGCAGTACTTC.

The rearrangement uses TRBV27 and TRBJ2-1, with 9 bases that match TRBD1. Germline trimming cut 2 bases from V and 2 bases from J; bases unmatched to any gene: 4. Per germline, CDR1 MNHEY and CDR2 SMNVEV (reference sequence). The CDR3 is made up of 16 amino acids. CDR3 in amino acids: CASSLENRGPYNEQFF. Written as DNA, the CDR3 is TGTGCCAGCAGTTTAGAAAACAGGGGGCCCTACAATGAGCAGTTCTTC.

Only one count was recorded for this clone. This chain uses TRBV12-5 with TRBJ1-5, with 8 bases fitting TRBD1. Trimming cost V 6 bases and J 1 base; bases outside gene matches: 2. Germline-derived CDR1 and CDR2 are LGHNT and FRNRAP. The CDR3 runs 14 residues. CDR3 residues: CASGWTGSNQPQHF. The CDR3 nucleotides read TGTGCTAGTGGGTGGACAGGGAGCAATCAGCCCCAGCATTTT.

This clone was counted only a few times. The chain carries TRBV19 and TRBJ2-3, with 8 positions matching TRBD2. The CDR3 spans 15 residues. Per germline, CDR1 LNHDA and CDR2 SQIVND (reference sequence). V lost 3 bases to trimming and J lost 1 base; unmatched junction nucleotides: 3. CDR3 DNA sequence: TGTGCCAGTAGTATTAGGCGGGGGGGCACAGATACGCAGTATTTT. Translating gives CASSIRRGGTDTQYF.

V is TRBV28 and J is TRBJ1-5; TRBD1 agrees at 7 bases. This CDR3 contains 15 residues. The germline gives CDR1 MDHEN, CDR2 SYDVKM. V was pared by 1 base and J by 6 bases, with 6 bases of the junction left unmatched. The CDR3 DNA is TGTGCCAGCAGTTTATCTGACAGGGACGGTCAGCCCCAGCATTTT. It specifies CASSLSDRDGQPQHF. The complete variable domain, with remaining parts taken from reference TRBV28 and TRBJ1-5, reads DVKVTQSSRYLVKRTGEKVFLECVQDMDHENMFWYRQDPGLGLRLIYFSYDVKMKEKGDIPEGYSVSREKKERFSLILESASTNQTSMYLCASSLSDRDGQPQHFGDGTRLSIL.

The chain combines TRBV2 with TRBJ2-7; 11 bases fit TRBD2. V shed 6 bases and J 2 bases; nucleotides not matched to a gene: 12. This CDR3 region has 17 residues. Germline CDR1 is SNHLY and CDR2 is FYNNEI. Here the CDR3 reads CASSDPSSGGLAYEQYF. The CDR3 DNA reads TGTGCCAGCAGCGACCCCTCTAGCGGGGGGCTCGCCTACGAGCAGTACTTC.

CDR3 residues: CASSGSGGPTEAFF. CDR3 nucleotide sequence: TGTGCCAGCAGCGGATCAGGGGGACCCACTGAAGCTTTCTTT. The chain recombines TRBV5-4 with TRBJ1-1; TRBD1 matches 7 bases. Trimming cost V 4 bases and J 4 bases; bases outside gene matches: 7. The CDR3 is 14 residues long. Germline V gene sequence: CDR1 SGHNT, CDR2 YYREEE (reference sequence).

The chain links TRBV7-8 to TRBJ1-5; D is uncertain. The CDR3 is 15 amino acids. Per germline, CDR1 SGHVS and CDR2 FQNEAQ. V was trimmed by 1 base and J by 8 bases, leaving 15 bases between them. The CDR3 is CASSLGGGLGEPQHF. The CDR3 coding sequence is TGTGCCAGCAGCTTAGGTGGCGGGCTTGGCGAGCCCCAGCATTTT.

There are a few counts of this clone. V and J are TRBV19 and TRBJ1-3, with D maybe TRBD1 (6 bases). The length of the CDR3 is 15 residues. Germline V gene sequence: CDR1 LNHDA, CDR2 SQIVND (reference sequence). V was trimmed by 7 bases and J by 0 bases, leaving 13 bases between them. The CDR3 sequence: CASTDRLNSGNTIYF. The CDR3 region has the DNA TGTGCCAGTACCGACAGGCTCAACTCTGGAAACACCATATATTTT.

This rearrangement joins TRBV6-5 to TRBJ1-5, with D perhaps matching TRBD1 (6 bases). The CDR3 totals 15 residues. V shed 5 bases and J shed 0 bases, with 11 bases lying between them. Germline V gene data show CDR1 as MNHEY and CDR2 as SVGAGI. CDR3 amino acids: CASSTGQNSNQPQHF. The CDR3 DNA is TGTGCCAGCAGTACCGGACAGAATAGCAATCAGCCCCAGCATTTT.

In its sample, this clone was seen many times. The genes are TRBV18 and TRBJ2-7; a possible D gene is TRBD2 (5 bases). Germline-derived CDR1 and CDR2 are KGHSH and LQKENI. There are 15 residues in the CDR3. The V end was cut by 2 bases, the J end by 7 bases, with 18 bases between. The CDR3 loop reads CASSPGAGANWEQYF. CDR3 nucleotide sequence: TGTGCCAGCTCACCAGGCGCGGGTGCAAACTGGGAGCAGTACTTC.

This clone was observed a few times. The chain carries TRBV5-1 and TRBJ1-3; D remains ambiguous. Trimming removed 1 base at V and 1 base at J, with 9 bases between. CDR3 length: 15 residues. Germline CDR1 SGHRS, CDR2 YFSETQ. CDR3 amino acids: CASSLNAGSGNTIYF. DNA of the CDR3: TGCGCCAGCAGCTTGAATGCAGGATCTGGAAACACCATATATTTT.

This chain connects TRBV4-1 to TRBJ1-1; the D is unclear. CDR3 length: 17 amino acids. V was cut by 5 bases and J by 0 bases, with 19 bases left in between. From germline, CDR1 is MGHRA and CDR2 YSYEKL. Here the CDR3 DNA reads TGCGCCAGCAGCTGGAGGTCTTGGTATGGCATGAACACTGAAGCTTTCTTT. As protein: CASSWRSWYGMNTEAFF.

The chain links TRBV25-1 to TRBJ2-3; 10 bases fit TRBD2. CDR3 length: 16 amino acids. From germline, CDR1 is MGHDK and CDR2 SYGVNS. Trimming cost V 6 bases and J 6 bases; bases outside gene matches: 12. CDR3 residues: CASSPLGTSAGDTQYF. CDR3 DNA sequence: TGTGCCAGCAGCCCCCTCGGGACTAGCGCCGGGGATACGCAGTATTTT. The full variable domain, rest sourced from reference TRBV25-1 and TRBJ2-3, is EADIYQTPRYLVIGTGKKITLECSQTMGHDKMYWYQQDPGMELHLIHYSYGVNSTEKGDLSSESTVSRIRTEHFPLTLESARPSHTSQYLCASSPLGTSAGDTQYFGPGTRLTVL.

With respect to this clone: At one end, the junction sequence differs from germline, possibly due to a read error. The chain recombines TRBV14 with TRBJ2-7; D is perhaps TRBD1 (5 bases). The CDR3 length is 10 residues. CDR1 is SGHDN, CDR2 FVKESK, per germline. The CDR3 nucleotides read TGTGCCAGCAGCCATGATAGTAGGGGTTTC. As protein: CASSHDSRGF.

This sequence joins TRBV7-2 and TRBJ2-2; a possible D gene is TRBD2 (6 bases). CDR1 and CDR2 from the germline V gene are SGHTA and FQGNSA. This CDR3 region has 16 residues. V lost 1 base and J lost 4, with 13 bases in between. This CDR3 reads CASSLGRDGLTGELFF. The CDR3 nucleotides are TGTGCCAGCAGCTTAGGGCGGGACGGCCTCACCGGGGAGCTGTTTTTT.

This chain uses TRBV6-6 with TRBJ2-6, with TRBD1 identical over 9 bases. CDR3 size: 16 residues. Germline CDR1 MNHNY, CDR2 SVGAGI (reference sequence). Losses at the gene ends were 8 bases for V and 4 bases for J; bases not matched to a gene: 9. The CDR3 region has the DNA TGTGCCAGCTACAGGGGGCGCTTGGTAGGGGCCAACGTCCTGACTTTC. Encoded protein: CASYRGRLVGANVLTF.

The DNA for the CDR3 is TGCAGCGTTGGACGGGGAGGAGTGAACACTGAAGCTTTCTTT. It encodes CSVGRGGVNTEAFF. The chain carries TRBV29-1 and TRBJ1-1; no clear D gene. There are 14 residues in the CDR3. Per the germline V gene, CDR1 is SQVTM and CDR2 is ANQGSEA. Trimming pared 4 bases from V and 0 bases from J, leaving 12 bases between.

This clone was seen a handful of times. The genes are TRBV29-1 and TRBJ2-3; 9 bases match TRBD2. V lost 6 bases and J lost 0; bases outside the gene matches: 7. The CDR3 runs 15 residues. Germline V CDR1 and CDR2: SQVTM, ANQGSEA. Here the CDR3 reads CSVTSGGISTDTQYF. The DNA for the CDR3 is TGCAGCGTAACAAGCGGGGGGATCAGCACAGATACGCAGTATTTT.

CDR3 in DNA: TGTGCCAGCAGCCAAACTCCGGCGGGGACCTATGGCTACACCTTC. Translated: CASSQTPAGTYGYTF. The V call is TRBV3-1 (or the pseudogene TRBV3-2), the J call TRBJ1-2; possible D gene TRBD1, 5 bases. V lost 2 bases, J lost 4 bases, and 14 bases lay in between. Germline-derived CDR1 and CDR2 are LGHDT and YNNKEL (reference sequence). This CDR3 comprises 15 residues.

The chain joins TRBV24-1 to TRBJ2-2; 7 bases fit TRBD1. The germline V gene has CDR1 KGHDR and CDR2 SFDVKD. The CDR3 contains 14 residues. J lost 3 bases, V lost 6 bases, and 3 bases had no gene match. The CDR3 protein is CATSPRGHTGELFF. CDR3 coding DNA: TGTGCCACCAGTCCTAGGGGGCACACCGGGGAGCTGTTTTTT.

This clone was observed a few times. V usage is TRBV27 and J usage is TRBJ1-4; D call uncertain. V dropped 7 bases and J dropped 4 bases, with 13 bases sitting between them. This CDR3 contains 14 residues. CDR1 is MNHEY and CDR2 is SMNVEV in the germline V gene (reference sequence). The CDR3 region has the DNA TGTGCCAGCAAGGAAGACATCCTTAATGAAAAACTGTTTTTT. Its protein product is CASKEDILNEKLFF.

CDR3 loop: CASSPSTSGVYNEQFF. CDR3 bases: TGTGCCAGCTCCCCCTCAACGTCAGGGGTTTACAATGAGCAGTTCTTC. V gene TRBV5-4 combines with J gene TRBJ2-1, with a possible D match to TRBD1 (6 bases). The germline V gene has CDR1 SGHNT and CDR2 YYREEE (reference sequence). Trimming left V 7 bases short and J 4 bases short, with 21 bases between. The CDR3 has 16 amino acids.

V gene TRBV3-1 (or the pseudogene TRBV3-2) combines with J gene TRBJ2-7, with D uncertain. Trimming removed 1 base at V and 4 bases at J, with 8 bases between. Per the germline V gene, CDR1 is LGHDT and CDR2 is YNNKEL (reference sequence). This CDR3 has 13 amino acids. The CDR3 here is CASSQGGPYEQYF. The CDR3 bases are TGTGCCAGCAGCCAAGGCGGCCCGTACGAGCAGTACTTC.

The rearrangement uses TRBV9 and TRBJ1-3, with 7 positions matching TRBD1. The CDR3 has 15 residues. V dropped 4 bases and J dropped 5; count of bases not matched to a gene: 9. Germline CDR1 and CDR2: SGDLS and YYNGEE. The CDR3 region has the DNA TGTGCCAGCAGCCCGATGACAGGGATCCGAAACACCATATATTTT. Protein product: CASSPMTGIRNTIYF.